Each of the 9 T cell receptor beta chains below was sequenced from the same sample in a study of OX40 agonist ivuxolimab in advanced cancers. The table came from immunoSEQ multiplex PCR; TCRdb's copy has only in-frame clones and leaves some out. This table holds over 85,000 clones, roughly 80% found once. The sample here was CD4+ or CD8+ T cells sorted from blood, taken in a trial of the OX40 agonist ivuxolimab. The receptors come from an adult with an advanced solid tumor such as melanoma, head and neck, liver or kidney cancer.

This chain links TRBV5-4 with TRBJ1-2, with a weak D call TRBD1 (5 bases). The CDR3 covers 15 residues. With 0 bases removed from V and 7 bases from J, the gap between germline ends came to 16 bases. Germline values: CDR1 SGHNT, CDR2 YYREEE (reference sequence). The CDR3 spells CASSLGTRVTSGYTF. The CDR3 DNA reads as TGTGCCAGCAGCTTGGGGACACGGGTGACCAGTGGCTACACCTTC. Variable domain in full (rest from reference TRBV5-4 and TRBJ1-2): ETGVTQSPTHLIKTRGQQVTLRCSSQSGHNTVSWYQQALGQGPQFIFQYYREEENGRGNFPPRFSGLQFPNYSSELNVNALELDDSALYLCASSLGTRVTSGYTFGSGTRLTVV.

The V gene is TRBV2, the J gene TRBJ1-2; possible D gene TRBD1, 5 bases. This CDR3 contains 14 residues. V was trimmed by 10 bases and J by 4 bases, leaving 19 bases between them. The germline gives CDR1 SNHLY, CDR2 FYNNEI. CDR3 residues: CATALGEFAYGYTF. Written as DNA, the CDR3 is TGTGCCACCGCATTAGGGGAATTTGCCTATGGCTACACCTTC.

The chain joins TRBV6-6 to TRBJ2-7; D is perhaps TRBD1 or TRBD2 (5 bases each). The CDR3 extends over 16 amino acids. Germline V lookup: CDR1 MNHNY, CDR2 SVGAGI (reference sequence). With 0 bases removed from V and 9 bases from J, the gap between germline ends came to 21 bases. CDR3 nucleotides: TGTGCCAGCAGTTACTCGAGCTCCGGGACGGCGGACGGGCAGTACTTC. Translation: CASSYSSSGTADGQYF.

The V and J genes are TRBV27 and TRBJ1-1; D possibly corresponds to TRBD1 (6 bases). V lost 6 bases and J 4 bases, leaving 18 bases between the germline ends. The germline gives CDR1 MNHEY, CDR2 SMNVEV (reference sequence). The CDR3 has 15 amino acids. CDR3 nucleotide sequence: TGTGCCAGCAGCAGCCCAGGGGTAAGGAGCACTGAAGCTTTCTTT. It encodes CASSSPGVRSTEAFF.

V usage is TRBV6-6 and J usage is TRBJ2-3, with D possibly being TRBD1 (6 bases). The CDR3 sequence is 14 residues long. Deletions cut 5 bases from V and 2 bases from J, with 11 bases between. Germline CDR1 and CDR2: MNHNY and SVGAGI (reference sequence). The CDR3 reads CASSTGLVTDTQYF. CDR3 nucleotides: TGTGCCAGCAGTACAGGGTTGGTCACAGATACGCAGTATTTT.

This chain joins TRBV5-1 and TRBJ2-7; 12 bases are a match to TRBD1. CDR3 size: 16 residues. Germline lookup yields CDR1 SGHRS and CDR2 YFSETQ. Germline trimming cut 4 bases from V and 4 bases from J; bases unmatched to any gene: 9. CDR3 DNA: TGCGCCAGCAGCAAAAAAGGGACAGGGGGCGGGTACGAGCAGTACTTC. Its translation: CASSKKGTGGGYEQYF.

This chain links TRBV6-6 with TRBJ1-5; D gene unclear. The CDR3 has 14 amino acids. Trimming shortened V by 7 bases and J by 0 bases, and 10 bases separated the two germline ends. CDR1 MNHNY and CDR2 SVGAGI come from the germline V gene (reference sequence). As DNA, the CDR3 is TGTGCCAGCACGAGTCTTTATAGCAATCAGCCCCAGCATTTT. Residues: CASTSLYSNQPQHF.

The chain combines TRBV5-5 with TRBJ1-6, with D hard to call. This CDR3 spans 15 amino acids. Germline CDR1 is SGHKS and CDR2 is YYEKEE (reference sequence). The ends were cut back, 0 bases at V and 7 bases at J, with 11 bases in the middle. This CDR3 is CASSLVSGNNSPLHF. Here the CDR3 DNA reads TGTGCCAGCAGCTTGGTGTCGGGGAACAATTCACCCCTCCACTTT.

The CDR3 DNA reads TGTGCCAGCAGCTTAGGTCGGACAGTCGCTACTGAAGCTTTCTTT. Protein: CASSLGRTVATEAFF. The V gene is TRBV11-1, the J gene TRBJ1-1, with a weak D call TRBD1 (6 bases). Trimming removed 1 base from V and 5 bases from J, with 14 bases in between. Germline V CDR1 and CDR2: SGHAT, FQDESV (reference sequence). This CDR3 region has 15 residues.